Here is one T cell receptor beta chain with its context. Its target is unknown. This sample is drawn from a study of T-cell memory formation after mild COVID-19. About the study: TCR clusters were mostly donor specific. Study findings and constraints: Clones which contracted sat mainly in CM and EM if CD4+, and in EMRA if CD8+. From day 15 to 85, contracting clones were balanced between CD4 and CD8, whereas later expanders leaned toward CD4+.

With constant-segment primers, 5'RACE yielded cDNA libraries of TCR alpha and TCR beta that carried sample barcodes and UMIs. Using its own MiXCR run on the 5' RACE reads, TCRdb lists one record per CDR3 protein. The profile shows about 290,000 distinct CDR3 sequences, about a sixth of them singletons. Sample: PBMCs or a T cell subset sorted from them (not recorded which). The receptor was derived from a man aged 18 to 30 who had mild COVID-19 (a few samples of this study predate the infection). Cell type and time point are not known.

CDR3 residues: CASSHTGEAYGYTF. Written as DNA, the CDR3 is TGTGCCAGCAGCCACACAGGGGAAGCATATGGCTACACCTTC. J is TRBJ1-2 and V is TRBV3-1, with 7 bases aligning to TRBD1. Germline V gene lookup returns CDR1 LGHDT and CDR2 YNNKEL (reference sequence). CDR3 length: 14 residues. Trimming at V came to 3 bases and at J to 5 bases, leaving 6 bases not matched to a gene. The entire variable domain, with the rest obtained from reference TRBV3-1 and TRBJ1-2, is as follows: DTAVSQTPKYLVTQMGNDKSIKCEQNLGHDTMYWYKQDSKKFLKIMFSYNNKELIINETVPNRFSPKSPDKAHLNLHINSLELGDSAVYFCASSHTGEAYGYTFGSGTRLTVV.